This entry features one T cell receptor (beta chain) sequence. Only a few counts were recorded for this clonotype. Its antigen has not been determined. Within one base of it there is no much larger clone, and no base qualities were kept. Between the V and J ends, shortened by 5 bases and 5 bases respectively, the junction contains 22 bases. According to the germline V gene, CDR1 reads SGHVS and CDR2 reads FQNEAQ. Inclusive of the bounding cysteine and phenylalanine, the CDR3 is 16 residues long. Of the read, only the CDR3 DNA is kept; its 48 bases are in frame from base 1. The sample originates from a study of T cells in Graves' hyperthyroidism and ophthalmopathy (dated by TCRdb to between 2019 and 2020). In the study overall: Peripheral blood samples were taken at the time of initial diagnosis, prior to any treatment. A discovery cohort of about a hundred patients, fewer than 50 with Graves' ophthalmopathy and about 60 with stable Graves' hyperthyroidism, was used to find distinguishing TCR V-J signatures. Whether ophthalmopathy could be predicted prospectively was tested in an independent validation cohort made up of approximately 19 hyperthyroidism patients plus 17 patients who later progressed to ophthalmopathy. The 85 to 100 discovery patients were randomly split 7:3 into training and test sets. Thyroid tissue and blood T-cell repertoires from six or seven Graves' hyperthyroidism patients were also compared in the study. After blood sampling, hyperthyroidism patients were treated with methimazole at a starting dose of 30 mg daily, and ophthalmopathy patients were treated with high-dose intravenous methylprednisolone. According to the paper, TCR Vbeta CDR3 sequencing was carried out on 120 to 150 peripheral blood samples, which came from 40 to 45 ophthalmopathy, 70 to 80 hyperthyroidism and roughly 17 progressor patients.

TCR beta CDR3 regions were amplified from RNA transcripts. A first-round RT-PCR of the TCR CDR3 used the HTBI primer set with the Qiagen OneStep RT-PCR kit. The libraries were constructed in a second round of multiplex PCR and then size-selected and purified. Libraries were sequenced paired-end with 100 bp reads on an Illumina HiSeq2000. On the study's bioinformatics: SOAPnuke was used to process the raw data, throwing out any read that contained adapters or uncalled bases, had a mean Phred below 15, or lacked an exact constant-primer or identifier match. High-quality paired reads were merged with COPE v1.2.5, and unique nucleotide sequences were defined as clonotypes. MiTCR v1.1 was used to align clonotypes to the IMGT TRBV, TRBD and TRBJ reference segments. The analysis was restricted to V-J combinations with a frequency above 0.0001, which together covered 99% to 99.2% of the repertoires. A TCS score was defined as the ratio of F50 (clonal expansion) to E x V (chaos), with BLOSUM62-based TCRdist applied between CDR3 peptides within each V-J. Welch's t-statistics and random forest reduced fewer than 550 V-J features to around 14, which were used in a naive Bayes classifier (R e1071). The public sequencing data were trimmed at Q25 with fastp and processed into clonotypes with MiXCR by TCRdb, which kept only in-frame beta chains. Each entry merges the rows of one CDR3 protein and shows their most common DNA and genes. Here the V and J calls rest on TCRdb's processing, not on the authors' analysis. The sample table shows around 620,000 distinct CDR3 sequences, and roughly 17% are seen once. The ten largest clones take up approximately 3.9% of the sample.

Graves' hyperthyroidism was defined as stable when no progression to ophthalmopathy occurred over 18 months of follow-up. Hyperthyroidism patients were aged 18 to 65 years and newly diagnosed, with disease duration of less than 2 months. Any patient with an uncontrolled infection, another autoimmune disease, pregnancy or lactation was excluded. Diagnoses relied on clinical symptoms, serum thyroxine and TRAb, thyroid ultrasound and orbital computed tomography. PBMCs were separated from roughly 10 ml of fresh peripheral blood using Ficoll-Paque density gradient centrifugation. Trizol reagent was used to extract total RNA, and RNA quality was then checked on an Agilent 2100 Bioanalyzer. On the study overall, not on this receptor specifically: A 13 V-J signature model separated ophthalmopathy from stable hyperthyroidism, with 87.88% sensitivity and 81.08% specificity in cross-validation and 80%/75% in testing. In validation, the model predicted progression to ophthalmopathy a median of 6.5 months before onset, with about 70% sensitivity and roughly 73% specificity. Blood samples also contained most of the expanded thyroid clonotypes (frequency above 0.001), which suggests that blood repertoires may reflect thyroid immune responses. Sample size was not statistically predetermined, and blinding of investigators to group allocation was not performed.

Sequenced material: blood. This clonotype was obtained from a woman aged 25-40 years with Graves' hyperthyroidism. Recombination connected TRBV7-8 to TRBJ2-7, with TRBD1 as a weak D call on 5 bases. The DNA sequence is TGTGCCAGCAGCCCAACTTTGGTACGGCAGGGAAACGAGCAGTACTTC. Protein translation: CASSPTLVRQGNEQYF.